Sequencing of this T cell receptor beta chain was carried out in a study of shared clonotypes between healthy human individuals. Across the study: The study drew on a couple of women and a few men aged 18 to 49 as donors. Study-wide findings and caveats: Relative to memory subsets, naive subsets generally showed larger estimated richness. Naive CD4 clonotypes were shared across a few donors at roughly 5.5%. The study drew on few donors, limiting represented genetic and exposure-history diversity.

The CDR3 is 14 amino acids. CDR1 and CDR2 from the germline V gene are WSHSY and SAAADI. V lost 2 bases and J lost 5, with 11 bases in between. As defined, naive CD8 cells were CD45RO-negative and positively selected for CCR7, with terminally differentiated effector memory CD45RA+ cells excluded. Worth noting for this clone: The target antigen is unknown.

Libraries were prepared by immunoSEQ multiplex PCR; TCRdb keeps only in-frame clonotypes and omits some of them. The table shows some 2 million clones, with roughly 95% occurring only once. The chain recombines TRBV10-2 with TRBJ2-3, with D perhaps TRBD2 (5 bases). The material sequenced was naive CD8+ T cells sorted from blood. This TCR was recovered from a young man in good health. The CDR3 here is CASSEVLEIDTQYF. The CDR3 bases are TGCGCCAGCAGTGAGGTACTAGAAATAGATACGCAGTATTTT.